This TCR beta chain originates from a study of blood T cell repertoires in COVID-19. Germline values: CDR1 SGHRS, CDR2 YFSETQ. V trimming: 4 bases; J trimming: 8 bases; junction bases outside the gene matches: 9. The CDR3 length is 14 residues. In the original processing: Estimation of nucleated cell counts was performed using reference gene primer amplification. Assay used: immunoSEQ multiplex PCR; TCRdb lists only in-frame clones, some missing. Clonal size and the V and J genes are those of that table, whereas D and trimming came from the DNA. The sample records around 170,000 clones, around 89% being singletons.

The chain uses TRBV5-1 and TRBJ2-1; 7 nucleotides line up with TRBD1. This sequence was found in a woman in her 30s with acute or convalescent COVID-19. The sequencing input was peripheral blood. Here the CDR3 reads CASSDRQGGDEQFF. CDR3 DNA: TGCGCCAGCAGCGACCGACAGGGCGGAGATGAGCAGTTCTTC.